The rows below give T cell receptor beta chains drawn from one sample of a study of OX40 agonist ivuxolimab in advanced cancers. Sequenced by immunoSEQ multiplex PCR; TCRdb stores in-frame clones only, minus some. The sample records roughly 64,000 clones, around 89% being singletons. This specimen consisted of CD4+ or CD8+ T cells sorted from blood, obtained in a trial of the OX40 agonist ivuxolimab. Source of these receptors: an adult with an advanced solid tumor such as melanoma, head and neck, liver or kidney cancer. Both conserved end residues are part of each CDR3. The D gene is left open where the match is weak. Not all rows give a size; the values are once, few, many and, for expanded clones, a class.

D gene	J gene	V gene	clone size	CDR3 DNA	CDR3 protein
TRBD1	TRBJ2-7	TRBV27	NA	TGTGCCAGCAGTTTATCGGGACAGGGGACTTACGAGCAGTACTTC	CASSLSGQGTYEQYF
TRBD1	TRBJ1-1	TRBV10-1	NA	TGCGCCATCATAGATGGGACAGGGAAACGGCTGGGAGCTGAAGCTTTCTTT	CAIIDGTGKRLGAEAFF
NA	TRBJ2-7	TRBV27	NA	TGTGCCAGCAGTTTCCACCCGTTGCGGGGCTTGGGGGAGCAGTACTTC	CASSFHPLRGLGEQYF
NA	TRBJ2-7	TRBV30	NA	TGTGCCTGGAGAAAGGTGGCAGGGGGGATCTACGAGCAGTACTTC	CAWRKVAGGIYEQYF
NA	TRBJ2-2	TRBV5-5	NA	TGTGCCAGCAGCCCCCCGGGAGAGCTGTTTTTT	CASSPPGELFF
NA	TRBJ2-7	TRBV18	NA	TGTGCCAGCTCACCACCGCACAGAATCTACGAGCAGTACTTC	CASSPPHRIYEQYF
TRBD1	TRBJ1-2	TRBV28	NA	TGTGCCAGCAGTTTAACGACAGGGGGAGTACCCGGCTACACCTTC	CASSLTTGGVPGYTF
TRBD1	TRBJ2-7	TRBV2	once	TGTGCCAGCAGTGAACGGGGGACAGGGTTCGACGAGCAGTACTTC	CASSERGTGFDEQYF
TRBD2	TRBJ2-7	TRBV4-1	NA	TGCGCCAGCAGCCAAGGGCGAGCGGGATCCTACGAGCAGTACTTC	CASSQGRAGSYEQYF
NA	TRBJ1-5	TRBV9	NA	TGTGCCAGCAGCGTAGGGGGACTTTCTAATCAGCCCCAGCATTTT	CASSVGGLSNQPQHF
TRBD2	TRBJ2-7	TRBV27	once	TGTGCCAGCAGCCCGGGACTAGCGTTCTACGAGCAGTACTTC	CASSPGLAFYEQYF
NA	TRBJ2-5	TRBV5-4	NA	TGTGCCAGCAGCCCTCCGGGGTCAAAATTCCAAGAGACCCAGTACTTC	CASSPPGSKFQETQYF
NA	TRBJ2-7	TRBV5-4	NA	TGTGCCAGCAGTTTAGGCGAGACAGCCTACGAGCAGTACTTC	CASSLGETAYEQYF
NA	TRBJ1-1	TRBV19	NA	TGTGCCAGTAGTATCGGGGGGGCGAACACTGAAGCTTTCTTT	CASSIGGANTEAFF
NA	TRBJ2-2	TRBV7-8	NA	TGTGCCAGCAGCGCGCCACTAGACGCTCAGAACACCGGGGAGCTGTTTTTT	CASSAPLDAQNTGELFF
TRBD2	TRBJ2-7	TRBV5-1	NA	TGCGCCAGCAGCTTGGCCGGAGCGGGAGGCTACGAGCAGTACTTC	CASSLAGAGGYEQYF
NA	TRBJ1-1	TRBV5-8	NA	TGTGCCAGCAGCTTGGGACCCCTAAGAACTGAAGCTTTCTTT	CASSLGPLRTEAFF
NA	TRBJ1-1	TRBV15	NA	TGTGCCACCAGAGCTGCAGGGAGGACTGAAGCTTTCTTT	CATRAAGRTEAFF
NA	TRBJ1-3	TRBV30	NA	TGTGCCTGGACCCCGAGCTCTGGAAACACCATATATTTT	CAWTPSSGNTIYF
NA	TRBJ1-2	TRBV5-1	NA	TGCGCCAGCAGCTTGGACAGTCCCTATGGCTACACCTTC	CASSLDSPYGYTF
NA	TRBJ1-1	TRBV10-3	few	TGTGCCATCAGTGAGTCGACGGCGCAGAACACTGAAGCTTTCTTT	CAISESTAQNTEAFF
NA	TRBJ2-1	TRBV27	NA	TGTGCCAGCAGTTTATCCTTCGGGTTGGCCTACAATGAGCAGTTCTTC	CASSLSFGLAYNEQFF
TRBD2	TRBJ2-1	TRBV5-4	NA	TGTGCCAGCAGCCCCTCAACTAGCGGGGGGGCCGGGAATGAGCAGTTCTTC	CASSPSTSGGAGNEQFF
TRBD1	TRBJ1-2	TRBV27	once	TGTGCCAGCAGTTTAGGCAGGGGGCTTAACTACACCTTC	CASSLGRGLNYTF
TRBD2	TRBJ2-7	TRBV7-9	NA	TGTGCCAGCAGCCACGGACTAGCGGGTTCTCGGGAGCAGTACTTC	CASSHGLAGSREQYF
NA	TRBJ1-5	TRBV6-1	NA	TGTGCCAGCAGTGATGGCATCTGGGGCAATCAGCCCCAGCATTTT	CASSDGIWGNQPQHF
NA	TRBJ2-4	TRBV21-1	NA	TGTGCCAGCAGCAAAAGGAACCGGGACAGGGGGTTTTCAGCCAAAAACATTCAGTACTTC	CASSKRNRDRGFSAKNIQYF
NA	TRBJ2-1	TRBV6-4	NA	TGTGCCAGCAGTGACTCCGGGTTTAATGAGCAGTTCTTC	CASSDSGFNEQFF
NA	TRBJ2-7	TRBV29-1	NA	TGCAGCGTTGAACTCGCACATGGCGAGCAGTACTTC	CSVELAHGEQYF
TRBD2	TRBJ2-5	TRBV19	NA	TGTGCCACCGGGTGGGGCCAGCGGGGTTTCAAAGAGACCCAGTACTTC	CATGWGQRGFKETQYF
NA	TRBJ1-5	TRBV6-1	NA	TGTGCCAGCAGTGTCGGGCGGACCCCTCAGCCCCAGCATTTT	CASSVGRTPQPQHF
NA	TRBJ2-1	TRBV6-4	NA	TGTGCCAGCAGTGGGGGTGTAGGAGGGAATGAGCAGTTCTTC	CASSGGVGGNEQFF
NA	TRBJ1-1	TRBV19	NA	TGTGCCAGTAGTCCCGACCCCGGGGGGAGGACTGAAGCTTTCTTT	CASSPDPGGRTEAFF
NA	TRBJ2-2	TRBV2	NA	TGTGCCAGCAGTGCGGGGGCTAGCGGAATAGCCAACACCGGGGAGCTGTTTTTT	CASSAGASGIANTGELFF
TRBD1	TRBJ1-5	TRBV27	NA	TGTGCCAGCAGTTGGGGACAGGGAGGCCAGCCCCAGCATTTT	CASSWGQGGQPQHF
NA	TRBJ2-7	TRBV7-9	NA	TGTGCCAGCAGCCACGAAATTACCCGGGCCAGTCACTTC	CASSHEITRASHF
NA	TRBJ2-1	TRBV13	NA	TGTGCCAGCAGCTTAGGGCCGAGGAATGAGCAGTTCTTC	CASSLGPRNEQFF
NA	TRBJ2-7	TRBV5-6	once	TGTGCCAGCAGCTTGGGGCAGGGATACTACGAGCAGTACTTC	CASSLGQGYYEQYF
NA	TRBJ2-2	TRBV29-1	few	TGCAGCGGACGACGGCGGAGCGGGGAGCTGTTTTTT	CSGRRRSGELFF
TRBD2	TRBJ2-1	TRBV30	NA	TGTGCCTGGAGTCTGACCACCGGGACTAGCGTATACAATGAGCAGTTCTTC	CAWSLTTGTSVYNEQFF
NA	TRBJ1-1	TRBV19	NA	TGTGCCAGTAGTATAGCTCGTACCACTGAAGCTTTCTTT	CASSIARTTEAFF
TRBD1	TRBJ1-1	TRBV7-3	NA	TGTGCCAGCAGCTTGACGACAGGGGTGGCCACTGAAGCTTTCTTT	CASSLTTGVATEAFF
TRBD1	TRBJ1-1	TRBV7-9	once	TGTGCCAGCACCTGGGGACAGGAGCCGAACACTGAAGCTTTCTTT	CASTWGQEPNTEAFF
TRBD1	TRBJ2-2	TRBV27	NA	TGTGCCAGCAGCCCCGGGACAGGGGGCCTCGGGGAGCTGTTTTTT	CASSPGTGGLGELFF
TRBD1	TRBJ2-7	TRBV7-9	NA	TGTGCCAGCAGCCCGTCGGACAGGGGTCCCTACGAGCAGTACTTC	CASSPSDRGPYEQYF
TRBD2	TRBJ2-7	TRBV28	few	TGTGCCAGCAGTTCCATCCGGAGAGTTAGCGGGAGTGGAGAGCAGTACTTC	CASSSIRRVSGSGEQYF
TRBD2	TRBJ2-1	TRBV5-5	NA	TGTGCCAGCAGCTTACTAGCGGGGGGTGCCCTTTTCAATGAGCAGTTCTTC	CASSLLAGGALFNEQFF
NA	TRBJ1-1	TRBV4-1	NA	TGCGCCAGCAGCCACCCACCGCAGGGTTTAAGCACTGAAGCTTTCTTT	CASSHPPQGLSTEAFF
TRBD2	TRBJ2-1	TRBV5-4	NA	TGTGCCAGCAGCCCCTCCCCTACGGGGGGGGTCAATGAGCAGTTCTTC	CASSPSPTGGVNEQFF
NA	TRBJ1-3	TRBV2	NA	TGTGCCAGCAGTGAGCACAGGACCCTCTCTGGAAACACCATATATTTT	CASSEHRTLSGNTIYF
NA	TRBJ2-7	TRBV27	NA	TGTGCCAGCAGTTTAGAGGGTGAAGGAATCTACGAGCAGTACTTC	CASSLEGEGIYEQYF